This TCR beta chain was captured by sequencing in a study of control samples from healthy donors and cancer patients (dated by TCRdb to about 2020). Receptor amplification or capture employed the immunoSEQ multiplex PCR assay. Not all clones reach the TCRdb copy of this immuneACCESS table, which keeps in-frame sequences only. Checked studies attribute under half of the gap to unresolved V genes and leave the rest unexplained. Here the sample has 90,000 to 100,000 clones; 70% to 80% occur a single time. Over 9.5% of the sample comes from the top ten. For this clone: Its antigen is still unknown. No base quality information exists; no much larger clone differs at one position.

V loses 2 bases of germline sequence and J loses 8 bases, and the interval between the two ends is 8 bases. Reading the germline V gene gives CDR1 SGHRS and CDR2 YFSETQ. The CDR3 runs 12 amino acids, cysteine and phenylalanine included. The entry retains the CDR3 DNA only, 36 bases that are in frame from base 1. The sequenced sample was blood. This receptor was obtained from a woman aged 25 to 39 in good health. The rearrangement joined TRBV5-1 to TRBJ2-1; the D gene is perhaps TRBD1, from 6 matching bases. The DNA sequence follows: TGCGCCAGCAGCTTACGGACAGATGAGCAGTTCTTC. This codes for CASSLRTDEQFF.